The 32 T cell receptor beta chains below all came from one sample that was sequenced in a study of identical twins (dated by TCRdb to 2016 to 2017). Library creation used 5' RACE. Sequenced on an Illumina HiSeq 2000. TCRdb itself trimmed the public reads at Q25 with fastp, ran MiXCR and retained productive beta chains. Rows matching on CDR3 protein sequence are summarized as one entry with the most common DNA and genes. The sample table contains over 550,000 distinct CDR3 sequences; only one count was recorded for just over 7% of them. The ten largest clones add up to over 1.5% of the sample. These data were also reused for a study on yellow fever vaccine responses in identical twins.

Specimen: PBMCs. Receptor source: a woman aged 18 to 35 in good health.

Only a few counts were recorded for this clonotype. In nucleotides, the CDR3 is TGTGCCAGCAATAACAGAGAAGCCTACAATGAGCAGTTCTTC. This gives the protein CASNNREAYNEQFF. The chain employs TRBV12-3 or TRBV12-4 and TRBJ2-1; D not certain. With 7 bases removed from V and 2 bases from J, the gap between germline ends came to 12 bases. This CDR3 is 14 amino acids long.

This clonotype has a count of ten or more. J is TRBJ2-1 and V is TRBV7-3, with TRBD2 identical over 8 bases. Germline CDR1 reads SGHTA; CDR2 reads FQGTGA. Losses at the gene ends were 5 bases for V and 6 bases for J; bases not matched to a gene: 9. CDR3 length: 15 residues. CDR3 DNA: TGTGCCAGCAGCCGGTTCGTGACTAGCGCCAATGAGCAGTTCTTC. Encoded protein: CASSRFVTSANEQFF.

CDR3 DNA sequence: TGTGCCAGCAAGAGAGACAGACCCTACGAGCAGTACTTC. It translates to CASKRDRPYEQYF. The rearrangement links TRBV28 to TRBJ2-7; TRBD1 might be the D (5 bases). V gave up 7 bases and J gave up 2 bases, with 12 bases separating them. This CDR3 has 13 amino acids. The V gene's germline CDR1 is MDHEN and CDR2 SYDVKM.

This clonotype has only a few counts. The chain joins TRBV5-1 to TRBJ1-5; TRBD1 matches at 10 bases. The V segment lost 4 bases and the J segment 4 bases; nucleotides outside the gene matches: 2. The V gene's germline CDR1 is SGHRS and CDR2 YFSETQ. The CDR3 extends over 14 amino acids. The CDR3 DNA reads TGCGCCAGCAGCATGGGACAGGGGAATCAGCCCCAGCATTTT. As protein: CASSMGQGNQPQHF.

This clonotype came up a few times. The rearrangement uses TRBV6-5 and TRBJ2-7; tentative D call: TRBD1 (5 bases). The CDR3 has 17 amino acids. The V gene lost 1 base and the J gene lost 0 bases, with 16 bases spanning the gap. Germline loops: CDR1 MNHEY, CDR2 SVGAGI. CDR3 amino acids: CASSYLGAARSSYEQYF. The CDR3 DNA follows: TGTGCCAGCAGTTACTTAGGGGCAGCGAGAAGCTCCTACGAGCAGTACTTC.

The chain couples TRBV20-1 to TRBJ2-3; 8 bases map to TRBD2. The trim removed 5 bases at V and 4 bases at J, leaving 11 bases unmatched. CDR3 length equals 15 residues. Germline V lookup: CDR1 DFQATT, CDR2 SNEGSKA (reference sequence). The CDR3 loop is CSAEAEREWADTQYF. The CDR3 DNA is TGCAGTGCTGAGGCAGAGCGGGAGTGGGCAGATACGCAGTATTTT.

This clonotype was counted ten times or more. The rearrangement links TRBV12-3 or TRBV12-4 to TRBJ2-2; the D gene is possibly TRBD1 (6 bases). V gave up 7 bases and J gave up 4 bases, with 13 bases separating them. The CDR3 contains 14 residues. The CDR3: CASIPGQLTGELFF. The CDR3 nucleotides read TGTGCCAGCATCCCCGGACAGCTCACCGGGGAGCTGTTTTTT.

A few counts support this clonotype. The rearrangement links TRBV6-5 to TRBJ2-5, with TRBD2 matching over 11 bases. The CDR3 spans 15 residues. CDR1 is MNHEY, CDR2 SVGAGI, per germline. V lost 2 bases and J lost 5; bases outside the gene matches: 4. The CDR3 here is CASSYASGRWETQYF. Here the CDR3 DNA reads TGTGCCAGCAGTTACGCTAGCGGGAGGTGGGAGACCCAGTACTTC.

This clonotype was counted at least ten times. The CDR3 bases are TGTGCCAGCAGCGAAGGGAGGGGGCCAAACTACACCTTC. Encoded protein: CASSEGRGPNYTF. J is TRBJ1-2 and V is TRBV25-1; 7 bases agree with TRBD1. Germline CDR1 is MGHDK and CDR2 is SYGVNS. The CDR3 sequence is 13 residues long. With V trimmed by 6 bases and J by 10 bases, 11 bases remained unmatched.

This chain uses TRBV5-1 with TRBJ2-1; 7 nucleotides line up with TRBD2. CDR3 length: 16 residues. The trim removed 0 bases at V and 6 bases at J, leaving 9 bases unmatched. Germline CDR1 SGHRS, CDR2 YFSETQ. CDR3 residues: CASSLERGRAGNEQFF. Written as DNA, the CDR3 is TGCGCCAGCAGCTTGGAGCGCGGGAGAGCGGGCAATGAGCAGTTCTTC.

This clonotype appeared a few times. The rearrangement links TRBV5-1 to TRBJ2-4; 7 bases are shared with TRBD2. CDR3 size: 15 residues. The trim removed 4 bases at V and 4 bases at J, leaving 8 bases unmatched. Germline V gives CDR1 SGHRS, CDR2 YFSETQ. CDR3: CASSQGLGAKNIQYF. In DNA form, the CDR3 reads TGCGCCAGCAGCCAAGGACTAGGCGCTAAAAACATTCAGTACTTC. Filled out from reference TRBV5-1 and TRBJ2-4, the complete variable domain reads KAGVTQTPRYLIKTRGQQVTLSCSPISGHRSVSWYQQTPGQGLQFLFEYFSETQRNKGNFPGRFSGRQFSNSRSEMNVSTLELGDSALYLCASSQGLGAKNIQYFGAGTRLSVL.

This clonotype was seen only a few times. V is TRBV7-9 and J is TRBJ2-1, with D perhaps assigned TRBD1 or TRBD2 (5 bases each). The germline gives CDR1 SEHNR, CDR2 FQNEAQ (reference sequence). Trimming stripped 7 bases from V and 10 bases from J, with 20 bases between. CDR3 length equals 14 residues. CDR3 region: CASITTSGTGEQFF. The CDR3 DNA reads as TGTGCCAGCATCACGACGTCAGGGACGGGAGAGCAGTTCTTC.

V usage is TRBV4-1 and J usage is TRBJ2-5; TRBD2 matches 13 bases. After removal of 5 bases from V and 0 bases from J, the junction contained 6 bases not matched to a gene. The germline gives CDR1 MGHRA, CDR2 YSYEKL. There are 17 residues in the CDR3. The CDR3 reads CASSFGTSGTDQETQYF. In DNA, the CDR3 is TGCGCCAGCAGCTTCGGGACTAGCGGGACGGACCAAGAGACCCAGTACTTC.

This clonotype has a handful of counts. V usage is TRBV4-2 and J usage is TRBJ2-3; D remains unclear. The length of the CDR3 is 16 residues. Germline CDR1 and CDR2: LGHNA and YNFKEQ. Trimming stripped 0 bases from V and 0 bases from J, with 10 bases between. This CDR3 is CASSQEVTPSTDTQYF. The CDR3 region has the DNA TGTGCCAGCAGCCAAGAAGTAACCCCAAGCACAGATACGCAGTATTTT.

This clonotype was observed many times. V gene TRBV3-1 combines with J gene TRBJ2-3; possible D gene TRBD1, 6 bases. Trimming took off 6 bases at V and 4 bases at J, with 11 bases between the two ends. The CDR3 has 13 residues. CDR1 LGHDT and CDR2 YNNKEL come from the germline V gene (reference sequence). CDR3 sequence reads: CASSLRGPDTQYF. The DNA for the CDR3 is TGTGCCAGCAGTCTCAGGGGCCCAGATACGCAGTATTTT.

This clonotype was observed a handful of times. The V call is TRBV5-5, the J call TRBJ1-3, with D perhaps matching TRBD1 (5 bases). V shed 4 bases and J shed 2 bases, with 16 bases lying between them. Germline V gives CDR1 SGHKS, CDR2 YYEKEE (reference sequence). This CDR3 has 16 amino acids. CDR3 protein: CASSPGGDYTGNTIYF. As DNA, the CDR3 is TGTGCCAGCAGCCCCGGGGGAGACTACACTGGAAACACCATATATTTT. Supplemented by reference TRBV5-5 and TRBJ1-3, the full variable domain reads DAGVTQSPTHLIKTRGQQVTLRCSPISGHKSVSWYQQVLGQGPQFIFQYYEKEERGRGNFPDRFSARQFPNYSSELNVNALLLGDSALYLCASSPGGDYTGNTIYFGEGSWLTVV.

The rearrangement uses TRBV12-3 or TRBV12-4 and TRBJ1-5; tentative D call: TRBD1 (6 bases). V dropped 3 bases and J dropped 4 bases, with 19 bases sitting between them. CDR3 size: 17 residues. In nucleotides, the CDR3 is TGTGCCAGCAGTTTCGGGGCAGGGGAGGGGAGGAATCAGCCCCAGCATTTT. Protein: CASSFGAGEGRNQPQHF.

This clonotype turned up a few times. This chain uses TRBV19 with TRBJ1-6; no firm D call. The V gene lost 4 bases and the J gene lost 8 bases, with 9 bases spanning the gap. Germline-derived CDR1 and CDR2 are LNHDA and SQIVND (reference sequence). There are 13 residues in the CDR3. CDR3 nucleotide sequence: TGTGCCAGTAGTACTAATAATGATTCACCCCTCCACTTT. As protein: CASSTNNDSPLHF. Together with reference TRBV19 and TRBJ1-6, the CDR3 gives the full variable domain: DGGITQSPKYLFRKEGQNVTLSCEQNLNHDAMYWYRQDPGQGLRLIYYSQIVNDFQKGDIAEGYSVSREKKESFPLTVTSAQKNPTAFYLCASSTNNDSPLHFGNGTRLTVT.

This clonotype was seen at least ten times. The chain uses TRBV20-1 and TRBJ2-3, with TRBD2 as a possible D gene (7 bases). The CDR3 has 14 amino acids. V was trimmed by 5 bases and J by 2 bases, leaving 14 bases between them. Germline V gives CDR1 DFQATT, CDR2 SNEGSKA (reference sequence). As DNA, the CDR3 is TGCAGTGCTTGGGGGGGGCAAAACACAGATACGCAGTATTTT. Amino acids: CSAWGGQNTDTQYF.

CDR3 sequence (DNA): TGTGCCAGCAGCTACGGAACCGCTGGTGAGCAGTTCTTC. It specifies CASSYGTAGEQFF. The rearrangement joins TRBV7-9 to TRBJ2-1; D is unclear. The CDR3 is 13 amino acids. Germline-derived CDR1 and CDR2 are SEHNR and FQNEAQ (reference sequence). Trimming pared 4 bases from V and 9 bases from J, leaving 13 bases between.

This clonotype was counted ten times or more. The genes are TRBV7-9 and TRBJ2-3, with 8 bases aligning to TRBD2. Germline V gene sequence: CDR1 SEHNR, CDR2 FQNEAQ (reference sequence). The trim removed 7 bases at V and 4 bases at J, leaving 4 bases unmatched. There are 13 residues in the CDR3. The CDR3 coding sequence is TGTGCCAGCAAACTCGGGGGGGCAGATACGCAGTATTTT. Residues: CASKLGGADTQYF.

This clonotype has a handful of counts. The rearrangement uses TRBV7-2 and TRBJ2-1; TRBD2 is a possible D gene (6 bases). This CDR3 has 13 amino acids. The germline V gene encodes CDR1 SGHTA and CDR2 FQGNSA. V was clipped by 5 bases and J by 5 bases, with 10 bases between them. Here the CDR3 reads CASSTPGDNEQFF. The DNA for the CDR3 is TGTGCCAGCAGCACCCCGGGGGACAATGAGCAGTTCTTC.

The chain couples TRBV18 to TRBJ2-7, with 8 bases identical to TRBD2. CDR1 and CDR2 (germline): KGHSH, LQKENI. J gave up 0 bases and V 0 bases, and 7 bases lay outside the gene matches. The CDR3 totals 17 residues. CDR3 sequence reads: CASSPPGFSGNSYEQYF. The CDR3, as DNA: TGTGCCAGCTCACCACCGGGTTTTAGCGGGAACTCCTACGAGCAGTACTTC.

This clonotype turned up a few times. CDR3 sequence reads: CASSFQAGGRWNEQFF. The CDR3 nucleotides read TGCGCCAGCAGCTTCCAAGCGGGGGGGCGTTGGAATGAGCAGTTCTTC. This chain uses TRBV5-1 with TRBJ2-1, with TRBD2 identical over 10 bases. The CDR3 sequence is 16 residues long. CDR1 is SGHRS, CDR2 YFSETQ, per germline. V shed 2 bases, J shed 7 bases, and the junction held 9 bases outside the gene matches.

This clonotype came up many times. This chain joins TRBV20-1 and TRBJ2-1, with 10 bases identical to TRBD1. The trim removed 3 bases at V and 3 bases at J, leaving 5 bases unmatched. The V gene's germline CDR1 is DFQATT and CDR2 SNEGSKA (reference sequence). CDR3 length: 15 residues. This CDR3 reads CSARAGQGYYNEQFF. CDR3 DNA: TGCAGTGCTAGGGCGGGACAGGGGTACTACAATGAGCAGTTCTTC.

This clonotype showed up many times. This chain connects TRBV25-1 to TRBJ2-3; 9 nucleotides match TRBD2. With 2 bases clipped from V and 2 bases from J, the junction kept 5 bases outside the gene matches. This CDR3 contains 16 residues. CDR1 MGHDK and CDR2 SYGVNS come from the germline V gene. The CDR3 is CASSELAGTFTDTQYF. The CDR3 coding sequence is TGTGCCAGCAGTGAACTAGCGGGGACTTTCACAGATACGCAGTATTTT.

The chain joins TRBV5-1 to TRBJ2-7; 7 bases are shared with TRBD2. V dropped 4 bases and J dropped 3; count of bases not matched to a gene: 10. Germline V gives CDR1 SGHRS, CDR2 YFSETQ. The CDR3 contains 15 residues. DNA of the CDR3: TGCGCCAGCAGCACTGGCGGGGGACGGGTCTACGAGCAGTACTTC. Amino acid sequence: CASSTGGGRVYEQYF.

This clonotype appeared a few times. V gene TRBV7-8 combines with J gene TRBJ2-5; 9 bases are shared with TRBD2. In germline, CDR1 is SGHVS, CDR2 FQNEAQ. The junction had 17 bases not matched to a gene; V was cut back by 2 bases and J by 7 bases. The CDR3 loop spans 18 amino acids. The CDR3 protein is CASSLPPLGAGGGGTQYF. Written as DNA, the CDR3 is TGTGCCAGCAGCTTACCCCCCCTGGGAGCGGGGGGAGGGGGGACCCAGTACTTC.

This clonotype has just a few counts. The J gene is TRBJ1-3, the V gene TRBV7-8; unclear D gene. The CDR3 is 13 residues long. Germline values: CDR1 SGHVS, CDR2 FQNEAQ. Trimming shortened V by 5 bases and J by 6 bases, and 11 bases separated the two germline ends. Written as DNA, the CDR3 is TGTGCCAGCAGCCCCACCTTCCTAAACACCATATATTTT. It encodes CASSPTFLNTIYF. Together with reference TRBV7-8 and TRBJ1-3, the CDR3 gives the full variable domain: GAGVSQSPRYKVAKRGQDVALRCDPISGHVSLFWYQQALGQGPEFLTYFQNEAQLDKSGLPSDRFFAERPEGSVSTLKIQRTQQEDSAVYLCASSPTFLNTIYFGEGSWLTVV.

This chain links TRBV6-5 with TRBJ2-3; D unresolved. V was shortened by 0 bases and J by 0 bases, with 7 bases between the two germline ends. This CDR3 spans 15 amino acids. CDR1 is MNHEY and CDR2 is SVGAGI in the germline V gene. The CDR3 loop is CASSYSSPSTDTQYF. The CDR3 bases are TGTGCCAGCAGTTACTCGAGCCCTAGCACAGATACGCAGTATTTT.

This sequence joins TRBV4-1 and TRBJ1-5; the D is unclear. Germline values: CDR1 MGHRA, CDR2 YSYEKL. V lost 4 bases and J 0 bases, leaving 13 bases between the germline ends. This CDR3 region has 16 residues. CDR3 region: CASSRFLKGSNQPQHF. DNA of the CDR3: TGCGCCAGCAGCCGCTTCCTGAAGGGTAGCAATCAGCCCCAGCATTTT.

This clonotype was detected a few times. The chain has TRBV10-3 and TRBJ1-3, with 9 bases aligning to TRBD1. Germline CDR1 ENHRY, CDR2 SYGVKD. This CDR3 is built from 13 residues. V trimming: 7 bases; J trimming: 8 bases; junction bases outside the gene matches: 6. The CDR3 region has the DNA TGTGCCATCAAGGGACAGGGCTCGCACACCATATATTTT. It translates to CAIKGQGSHTIYF.